The 8 T cell receptor beta chains presented below share a single source sample, sequenced in a study of beta chain features in type 1 diabetes. Overall study findings and caveats: The study found moderately but significantly shorter TCRB CDR3s in all four CD4+ subsets of Type 1 diabetes patients.

The antigens of these receptors remain unknown. Expressed TCRB transcripts were sequenced because the entire RNA isolate underwent reverse transcription. Using immunoSEQ multiplex PCR, the repertoire was profiled, and TCRdb retains in-frame clones only, with some absent. This sample has some 640,000 clones, with about an eighth found just once. Sequenced: naive CD4+ T cells from blood. The receptors here all came from a man younger than 35 with type 1 diabetes.

There are a few counts of this clone. The CDR3 coding sequence is TGTGCCTGGAGTAGGTCGGGTGGGACCTGGACAGATACGCAGTATTTT. Translated: CAWSRSGGTWTDTQYF. The chain combines TRBV30 with TRBJ2-3, with D perhaps TRBD1 or TRBD2 (5 bases each). V was trimmed by 2 bases and J by 3 bases, leaving 18 bases between them. The germline V gene encodes CDR1 GTSNPN and CDR2 SVGIG (reference sequence). The CDR3 runs to 16 residues.

This clone was found a few times. The V gene is TRBV2, the J gene TRBJ2-1, with TRBD2 matching 9 bases. The CDR3 spans 15 residues. CDR1 is SNHLY, CDR2 FYNNEI, per germline. With V trimmed by 6 bases and J by 6 bases, 9 bases remained unmatched. This CDR3 reads CASRNGLAGPNEQFF. The CDR3 DNA reads TGTGCCAGCAGAAACGGGCTAGCGGGACCCAATGAGCAGTTCTTC.

V and J are TRBV7-9 and TRBJ2-7; weak D call: TRBD1 (5 bases). Germline-derived CDR1 and CDR2 are SEHNR and FQNEAQ (reference sequence). This CDR3 comprises 15 residues. With 2 bases removed from V and 2 bases from J, the gap between germline ends came to 13 bases. In nucleotides, the CDR3 is TGTGCCAGCAGCTTATTGGGGCAAAGGGCCTACGAGCAGTACTTC. It codes for CASSLLGQRAYEQYF.

This clone has only a few counts. The chain employs TRBV10-3 and TRBJ2-2; possibly TRBD2 for D (5 bases). Germline CDR1 reads ENHRY; CDR2 reads SYGVKD. V lost 10 bases and J lost 3, with 12 bases in between. The CDR3 length is 13 residues. The CDR3 reads CATMPGDTGELFF. CDR3 sequence (DNA): TGTGCCACCATGCCCGGGGACACCGGGGAGCTGTTTTTT.

This clone appeared a few times. J is TRBJ2-7 and V is TRBV7-2; D perhaps matches TRBD2 (5 bases). From germline, CDR1 is SGHTA and CDR2 FQGNSA. Trimming removed 6 bases from V and 4 bases from J, with 13 bases in between. The CDR3 consists of 13 residues. The CDR3 region has the DNA TGTGCCAGCAGTCAAAGCGGACTGTACGAGCAGTACTTC. This gives the protein CASSQSGLYEQYF.

The chain employs TRBV30 and TRBJ2-1; D assignment may be TRBD1 or TRBD2 (7 bases each). Trimming stripped 4 bases from V and 12 bases from J, with 16 bases between. Germline CDR1 reads GTSNPN; CDR2 reads SVGIG (reference sequence). This CDR3 region has 12 residues. The CDR3 region is CAWTAGGGGQFF. The CDR3, as DNA: TGTGCCTGGACGGCAGGGGGGGGAGGGCAGTTCTTC.

This clone was counted a few times. CDR3 region: CASSLGQENEKLFF. The CDR3, as DNA: TGCGCCAGCAGCTTGGGACAGGAAAACGAAAAACTGTTTTTT. The chain recombines TRBV5-1 with TRBJ1-4, with D perhaps TRBD1 (6 bases). Germline assignment: CDR1 SGHRS and CDR2 YFSETQ. The CDR3 spans 14 residues. V lost 0 bases and J 8 bases, leaving 11 bases between the germline ends.

This clone showed up just a few times. The rearrangement links TRBV7-9 to TRBJ2-1; 9 positions agree with TRBD1. The junction had 2 bases not matched to a gene; V was cut back by 5 bases and J by 6 bases. Germline CDR1 SEHNR, CDR2 FQNEAQ (reference sequence). The CDR3 is made up of 13 amino acids. Here the CDR3 DNA reads TGTGCCAGCAGCCCGGACAGGGGCAATGAGCAGTTCTTC. It is translated as CASSPDRGNEQFF.